The 27 T cell receptor beta chains below were found in one sample sequenced in a study of technical replicates of blood from four donors. Profiling relied on immunoSEQ multiplex PCR, and the TCRdb table lists in-frame clones only, not all of them. This table has about 80,000 clones, roughly 94% appearing once. Sequenced input: T cells isolated from PBMCs. The receptors were gathered from a human donor in good health.

The V call is TRBV13, the J call TRBJ2-4; the D gene is possibly TRBD2 (5 bases). The CDR3 is 16 residues long. Between the trimmed V and J ends, which lost 4 bases and 0 bases, there was a span of 13 bases. Germline V CDR1 and CDR2: PRHDT, FYEKMQ (reference sequence). The CDR3 DNA reads as TGTGCCAGCAGCTCCTGGGAGAAACTAGCCAAAAACATTCAGTACTTC. It codes for CASSSWEKLAKNIQYF. The full variable domain, rest sourced from reference TRBV13 and TRBJ2-4, is AAGVIQSPRHLIKEKRETATLKCYPIPRHDTVYWYQQGPGQDPQFLISFYEKMQSDKGSIPDRFSAQQFSDYHSELNMSSLELGDSALYFCASSSWEKLAKNIQYFGAGTRLSVL.

This chain links TRBV6-6 with TRBJ2-7; 9 bases map to TRBD1. Germline lookup yields CDR1 MNHNY and CDR2 SVGAGI (reference sequence). Trimming took 4 bases from V and 2 from J; bases not matched to a gene: 9. The CDR3 covers 16 residues. The CDR3 region is CASSSQAGQGPYEQYF. CDR3 nucleotides: TGTGCCAGCAGTTCCCAGGCGGGACAGGGACCCTACGAGCAGTACTTC.

The rearrangement links TRBV29-1 to TRBJ2-1; D perhaps matches TRBD2 (5 bases). This CDR3 is built from 14 residues. Trimming removed 1 base from V and 3 bases from J, with 10 bases in between. The germline V gene has CDR1 SQVTM and CDR2 ANQGSEA. The CDR3 is CSVEGQAGYNEQFF. The CDR3 bases are TGCAGCGTTGAAGGGCAGGCGGGCTACAATGAGCAGTTCTTC.

The chain recombines TRBV9 with TRBJ2-6; a weak D match, TRBD1 (6 bases). The V end lost 2 bases, the J end lost 4 bases, and 10 bases lay between the germline ends. This CDR3 region has 15 residues. Germline values: CDR1 SGDLS, CDR2 YYNGEE. The CDR3 sequence: CASSVTGSGANVLTF. The DNA for the CDR3 is TGTGCCAGCAGCGTTACAGGGTCCGGGGCCAACGTCCTGACTTTC.

The gene calls are TRBV6-4 and TRBJ2-7, with D perhaps matching TRBD2 (6 bases). This CDR3 is built from 13 residues. Germline V CDR1 and CDR2: MRHNA, SNTAGT. Deletions cut 11 bases from V and 6 bases from J, with 20 bases between. The CDR3 nucleotides are TGTGCCTCCCCGCCCGATACGGGGGTCGAGCAGTACTTC. It specifies CASPPDTGVEQYF.

The chain recombines TRBV6-1 with TRBJ2-3; tentative D call: TRBD2 (6 bases). Trimming removed 6 bases at V and 6 bases at J, with 16 bases between. This CDR3 has 14 residues. The germline gives CDR1 MNHNS, CDR2 SASEGT. The DNA of the CDR3 is TGTGCCAGCAGGACTGGGACTTTCCTTGATACGCAGTATTTT. Translated, it gives CASRTGTFLDTQYF.

With respect to this clone: The sample carries other DNA sequences with the same CDR3. This chain connects TRBV9 to TRBJ2-5; D unclear. The CDR3 covers 13 residues. Germline values: CDR1 SGDLS, CDR2 YYNGEE. Trimming took 0 bases from V and 5 from J, leaving 8 bases between them. The CDR3 loop reads CASSVGVRETQYF. The CDR3 DNA sequence: TGTGCCAGCAGCGTAGGTGTGCGGGAGACCCAGTACTTC.

This chain uses TRBV10-3 with TRBJ2-1, with TRBD2 identical over 9 bases. From germline, CDR1 is ENHRY and CDR2 SYGVKD. This CDR3 contains 14 residues. The V segment lost 2 bases and the J segment 8 bases; nucleotides outside the gene matches: 4. This CDR3 is CAISEAGGPYEQFF. CDR3 bases: TGTGCCATCAGTGAGGCGGGAGGGCCCTATGAGCAGTTCTTC.

V is TRBV6-5 and J is TRBJ2-7; TRBD2 matches 12 bases. The CDR3 runs to 14 residues. The junction had 5 bases not matched to a gene; V was cut back by 6 bases and J by 5 bases. CDR1 and CDR2 (germline): MNHEY, SVGAGI. CDR3 loop: CASRPSGRADEQYF. The DNA for the CDR3 is TGTGCCAGCAGACCTAGCGGGAGGGCAGACGAGCAGTACTTC.

The chain employs TRBV4-1 and TRBJ1-2; TRBD1 is a possible D gene (6 bases). V lost 1 base, J lost 8 bases, and 14 bases lay in between. The CDR3 contains 14 residues. Looked up from germline, CDR1 is MGHRA and CDR2 is YSYEKL. CDR3 nucleotides: TGCGCCAGCAGCCAAGTTACAGGGATTCAAGGCTACACCTTC. Residues: CASSQVTGIQGYTF.

The J gene is TRBJ1-5, the V gene TRBV30; D unresolved. The CDR3 has 13 residues. V lost 1 base to trimming and J lost 6 bases, with 10 bases between them. CDR1 and CDR2 (germline): GTSNPN, SVGIG (reference sequence). The CDR3 reads CAWSERVGQPQHF. CDR3 DNA: TGTGCCTGGAGTGAACGGGTCGGTCAGCCCCAGCATTTT.

The chain uses TRBV5-6 and TRBJ2-1, with a weak D call TRBD2 (5 bases). The CDR3 has 14 residues. Trimming cost V 1 base and J 7 bases, with 12 bases left between them. Germline V gene lookup returns CDR1 SGHDT and CDR2 YYEEEE. The CDR3, as DNA: TGTGCCAGCAGCTTGCGGGAAGGATTGAATGAGCAGTTCTTC. Its protein product is CASSLREGLNEQFF.

The chain uses TRBV20-1 and TRBJ2-7, with D possibly being TRBD1 (6 bases). Trimming cost V 5 bases and J 6 bases, with 11 bases left between them. CDR1 DFQATT and CDR2 SNEGSKA come from the germline V gene (reference sequence). This CDR3 region has 11 residues. CDR3: CSAETGTEQYF. The CDR3 DNA reads TGCAGTGCTGAAACAGGGACCGAGCAGTACTTC.

The CDR3 DNA reads TGTGCCAGCAGCCCCTGGGAGGGGACCTACGAGCAGTACTTC. Protein product: CASSPWEGTYEQYF. The chain employs TRBV5-6 and TRBJ2-7; 7 bases are shared with TRBD2. Trimming removed 4 bases from V and 2 bases from J; junction bases left unmatched: 6. The CDR3 totals 14 residues. Looked up from germline, CDR1 is SGHDT and CDR2 is YYEEEE.

V usage is TRBV6-6 and J usage is TRBJ1-4, with D uncertain. V lost 2 bases to trimming and J lost 5 bases, with 6 bases between them. CDR1 is MNHNY, CDR2 SVGAGI, per germline (reference sequence). This CDR3 spans 13 amino acids. The CDR3 sequence is CASSYGGNEKLFF. The CDR3, as DNA: TGTGCCAGCAGTTACGGTGGCAATGAAAAACTGTTTTTT.

V usage is TRBV7-6 and J usage is TRBJ2-1, with TRBD2 matching 9 bases. In germline, CDR1 is SGHVS, CDR2 FNYEAQ. With V trimmed by 5 bases and J by 8 bases, 10 bases remained unmatched. This CDR3 has 15 residues. The CDR3 here is CASSGRSSGSDEQFF. The CDR3 DNA reads TGTGCCAGCAGCGGGCGGAGTAGCGGGAGTGATGAGCAGTTCTTC. The whole variable domain, remainder taken from reference TRBV7-6 and TRBJ2-1, is GAGVSQSPRYKVTKRGQDVALRCDPISGHVSLYWYRQALGQGPEFLTYFNYEAQQDKSGLPNDRFSAERPEGSISTLTIQRTEQRDSAMYRCASSGRSSGSDEQFFGPGTRLTVL.

V and J are TRBV19 and TRBJ2-1; D perhaps matches TRBD2 (5 bases). The germline V gene has CDR1 LNHDA and CDR2 SQIVND (reference sequence). There are 15 residues in the CDR3. The V and J ends lost 2 bases and 3 bases respectively, with 11 bases between them. Here the CDR3 DNA reads TGTGCCAGTAGTATAAGGGCTAGCAGCTACAATGAGCAGTTCTTC. The encoded protein is CASSIRASSYNEQFF.

The rearrangement joins TRBV6-6 to TRBJ2-1, with 7 positions matching TRBD2. The V segment lost 6 bases and the J segment 5 bases; nucleotides outside the gene matches: 1. Germline CDR1 reads MNHNY; CDR2 reads SVGAGI (reference sequence). The CDR3 has 12 amino acids. The CDR3 DNA is TGTGCCAGCAGGGGACTAAACAATGAGCAGTTCTTC. Translation gives CASRGLNNEQFF.

The V call is TRBV28, the J call TRBJ1-2; D gene unclear. V was cut by 10 bases and J by 6 bases, with 15 bases left in between. CDR1 is MDHEN, CDR2 SYDVKM, per germline. The CDR3 is 12 amino acids. The CDR3 spells CATRSEADGYTF. For the CDR3, the DNA is TGTGCCACACGCTCGGAGGCGGATGGCTACACCTTC.

The chain is built from TRBV5-1 and TRBJ1-1, with 12 positions matching TRBD1. Trimming cost V 4 bases and J 7 bases; bases outside gene matches: 8. The CDR3 extends over 15 amino acids. Germline V lookup: CDR1 SGHRS, CDR2 YFSETQ. CDR3 protein: CASSPTGTGGSEAFF. DNA of the CDR3: TGCGCCAGCAGCCCGACCGGGACAGGGGGCAGTGAAGCTTTCTTT.

The chain joins TRBV18 to TRBJ2-1, with a weak D call TRBD2 (5 bases). CDR1 is KGHSH and CDR2 is LQKENI in the germline V gene. The V gene lost 6 bases and the J gene lost 3 bases, with 9 bases spanning the gap. This CDR3 region has 13 residues. The CDR3 loop reads CASSFGLYNEQFF. Here the CDR3 DNA reads TGTGCCAGCTCTTTCGGACTCTACAATGAGCAGTTCTTC.

The V and J genes are TRBV11-1 and TRBJ2-7; TRBD2 agrees at 11 bases. CDR1 and CDR2 (germline): SGHAT, FQDESV (reference sequence). The V gene end was trimmed by 4 bases and the J gene end by 0 bases; junction bases not matched to a gene: 5. This CDR3 is 16 amino acids long. This CDR3 reads CASSSPGLADSYEQYF. The CDR3 DNA sequence: TGTGCCAGCAGCTCCCCGGGACTAGCGGACTCCTACGAGCAGTACTTC.

This CDR3 is CASRSGTGDYGYTF. CDR3 coding DNA: TGTGCCAGCAGGTCCGGGACAGGGGACTATGGCTACACCTTC. The chain employs TRBV28 and TRBJ1-2; 10 bases line up with TRBD1. The length of the CDR3 is 14 residues. CDR1 is MDHEN, CDR2 SYDVKM, per germline. The V gene end was trimmed by 6 bases and the J gene end by 3 bases; junction bases not matched to a gene: 4.

V gene TRBV30 combines with J gene TRBJ2-5, with 10 bases fitting TRBD2. This CDR3 has 14 residues. CDR1 GTSNPN and CDR2 SVGIG come from the germline V gene (reference sequence). Trimming removed 3 bases from V and 4 bases from J; junction bases left unmatched: 5. This CDR3 is CAWSPAGGLETQYF. The CDR3 DNA is TGTGCCTGGAGCCCAGCGGGGGGGTTAGAGACCCAGTACTTC.

The CDR3 region has the DNA TGCGCCAGCAGCCCTGGGACTAGGACCTACAATGAGCAGTTCTTC. It encodes CASSPGTRTYNEQFF. The rearrangement links TRBV4-3 to TRBJ2-1, with TRBD2 matching over 8 bases. Germline V gene sequence: CDR1 LGHNA, CDR2 YSLEER. V was clipped by 4 bases and J by 2 bases; unmatched bases: 4. CDR3 length: 15 amino acids.

V gene TRBV9 combines with J gene TRBJ2-7; D not resolved. This CDR3 region has 15 residues. Germline values: CDR1 SGDLS, CDR2 YYNGEE. Trimming cost V 0 bases and J 2 bases, with 12 bases left between them. As DNA, the CDR3 is TGTGCCAGCAGCGTAGATGTTGGCAGTACCTACGAGCAGTACTTC. It specifies CASSVDVGSTYEQYF.

The CDR3 DNA is TGTGCCAGCAGTTTATGGGACAGACCTAATGAAAAACTGTTTTTT. Translation: CASSLWDRPNEKLFF. The chain uses TRBV28 and TRBJ1-4; D perhaps matches TRBD1 (6 bases). This CDR3 spans 15 amino acids. The V end was cut by 0 bases, the J end by 3 bases, with 8 bases between. The germline gives CDR1 MDHEN, CDR2 SYDVKM. The full variable domain, completed using reference TRBV28 and TRBJ1-4, is DVKVTQSSRYLVKRTGEKVFLECVQDMDHENMFWYRQDPGLGLRLIYFSYDVKMKEKGDIPEGYSVSREKKERFSLILESASTNQTSMYLCASSLWDRPNEKLFFGSGTQLSVL.